One sample yielded the 5 T cell receptor beta chains listed below, sequenced in a study of blood T cell repertoires in COVID-19. Using immunoSEQ multiplex PCR, the repertoire was profiled, and TCRdb retains in-frame clones only, with some absent. The sample records under 200,000 clones, 86% being singletons. Sequenced input: peripheral blood. Source of these receptors: a woman older than 75 in a cohort sampled during active or convalescent COVID-19.

This chain uses TRBV10-3 with TRBJ2-5, with D unresolved. Germline CDR1 and CDR2: ENHRY and SYGVKD. The CDR3 length is 14 residues. Trimming removed 2 bases at V and 2 bases at J, with 9 bases between. Here the CDR3 DNA reads TGTGCCATCAGTGAGGGCGGTAGGCAAGAGACCCAGTACTTC. Amino acids: CAISEGGRQETQYF.

The table lists this clone with a count of one. This chain links TRBV27 with TRBJ1-1; TRBD1 aligns across 12 bases. The ends lost 5 bases at V and 0 bases at J; junction bases unmatched: 13. The CDR3 has 19 amino acids. From germline, CDR1 is MNHEY and CDR2 SMNVEV (reference sequence). In DNA form, the CDR3 reads TGTGCCAGCAGTCCTATTACCCGGGACAGGGGGCTTTTGAACACTGAAGCTTTCTTT. Its translation is CASSPITRDRGLLNTEAFF.

J is TRBJ1-3 and V is TRBV19, with TRBD1 matching over 8 bases. The CDR3 is made up of 15 amino acids. Germline CDR1 is LNHDA and CDR2 is SQIVND (reference sequence). Losses at the gene ends were 6 bases for V and 0 bases for J; bases not matched to a gene: 4. The chain's CDR3 is CASRTDRVSGNTIYF. In DNA form, the CDR3 reads TGTGCCAGTAGGACGGACAGGGTCTCTGGAAACACCATATATTTT.

This chain joins TRBV5-8 and TRBJ2-1; 7 bases match TRBD2. Losses at the gene ends were 4 bases for V and 6 bases for J; bases not matched to a gene: 4. Germline V gene data show CDR1 as SGHTS and CDR2 as YDEGEE. The CDR3 extends over 13 amino acids. The DNA for the CDR3 is TGTGCCAGCAGCCCCTGGGGGGGCAATGAGCAGTTCTTC. Its translation: CASSPWGGNEQFF.

This chain uses TRBV11-2 with TRBJ1-1; no reliable D call. Germline V CDR1 and CDR2: SGHAT, FQNNGV. Trimming removed 2 bases at V and 6 bases at J, with 4 bases between. The CDR3 consists of 11 residues. CDR3 protein: CASSLYSEAFF. In DNA, the CDR3 is TGTGCCAGCAGCTTATACTCTGAAGCTTTCTTT.